This passage covers 9 T cell receptor beta chains from one sample sequenced in a study of early T cells in non-severe SARS-CoV-2 infection. Each CDR3 protein gets one entry after TCRdb re-called the 5' RACE reads with MiXCR. The repertoire has fewer than 65,000 distinct CDR3 sequences, roughly 5.7% of them found once; the top ten carry around 3.3%. The sequencing here drew on whole blood, taken at baseline. These TCRs come from an adult who was a healthcare worker with PCR-confirmed SARS-CoV-2 infection or an uninfected control (not recorded which).

This clonotype was recorded at least ten times. The chain recombines TRBV20-1 with TRBJ2-7; D perhaps matches TRBD2 (6 bases). This CDR3 region has 15 residues. Trimming took 0 bases from V and 0 from J, leaving 12 bases between them. Per the germline V gene, CDR1 is DFQATT and CDR2 is SNEGSKA (reference sequence). The CDR3 protein is CSARDGDSSSYEQYF. CDR3 nucleotides: TGCAGTGCTAGAGATGGGGACTCCAGCTCCTACGAGCAGTACTTC.

The chain has TRBV3-1 and TRBJ1-1, with D perhaps TRBD1 (5 bases). This CDR3 spans 14 amino acids. Germline CDR1 and CDR2: LGHDT and YNNKEL (reference sequence). The V end lost 3 bases, the J end lost 2 bases, and 10 bases lay between the germline ends. CDR3 nucleotides: TGTGCCAGCAGCCATGTACAGGCTAACACTGAAGCTTTCTTT. Protein product: CASSHVQANTEAFF.

This clonotype showed up just a few times. CDR3 residues: CASTGGTGGEQYF. CDR3 nucleotide sequence: TGTGCCAGCACGGGTGGGACAGGGGGTGAGCAGTACTTC. This rearrangement joins TRBV18 to TRBJ2-7; 11 bases line up with TRBD1. With V trimmed by 8 bases and J by 7 bases, 7 bases remained unmatched. In germline, CDR1 is KGHSH, CDR2 LQKENI. This CDR3 comprises 13 residues.

The J gene is TRBJ2-2, the V gene TRBV29-1, with 8 nucleotides matching TRBD2. J lost 7 bases, V lost 5 bases, and 12 bases had no gene match. There are 15 residues in the CDR3. Germline V gene data show CDR1 as SQVTM and CDR2 as ANQGSEA. The CDR3, as DNA: TGCAGCGTTAGCCATAGCGGGGCGTCAGGCGGGGAGCTGTTTTTT. Residues: CSVSHSGASGGELFF.

This clonotype was detected many times. The rearrangement uses TRBV7-2 and TRBJ1-5; no definite D call. V dropped 1 base and J dropped 2 bases, with 6 bases sitting between them. This CDR3 is 14 amino acids long. Looked up from germline, CDR1 is SGHTA and CDR2 is FQGNSA. CDR3 DNA: TGTGCCAGCAGCTTAGAGATGGGCAATCAGCCCCAGCATTTT. This sequence encodes CASSLEMGNQPQHF.

This clonotype was detected many times. CDR3: CASSYGSGSDEQYF. As DNA, the CDR3 is TGTGCCAGCAGTTACGGAAGCGGGAGTGACGAGCAGTACTTC. V and J are TRBV6-5 and TRBJ2-7; 8 bases line up with TRBD2. Unmatched junction bases numbered 5, after V lost 2 bases and J lost 5 bases. Germline CDR1 and CDR2: MNHEY and SVGAGI. This CDR3 is 14 amino acids long.

A few counts support this clonotype. The CDR3 coding sequence is TGCGCCAGCGGTACAAACCAAGAGACCCAGTACTTC. It codes for CASGTNQETQYF. The V gene is TRBV5-1, the J gene TRBJ2-5; no firm D call. Between the trimmed V and J ends, which lost 7 bases and 0 bases, there was a span of 7 bases. CDR1 is SGHRS and CDR2 is YFSETQ in the germline V gene. This CDR3 spans 12 amino acids.

Many counts were recorded for this clonotype. The chain links TRBV7-2 to TRBJ1-1, with a possible D match to TRBD1 (6 bases). CDR3 size: 14 residues. V was pared by 1 base and J by 4 bases, with 10 bases between. Germline V lookup: CDR1 SGHTA, CDR2 FQGNSA. As DNA, the CDR3 is TGTGCCAGCAGCTTAGGTCAGGGGCCCACTGAAGCTTTCTTT. Its translation is CASSLGQGPTEAFF. Using reference TRBV7-2 and TRBJ1-1 for the parts outside the CDR3, the full variable domain is GAGVSQSPSNKVTEKGKDVELRCDPISGHTALYWYRQSLGQGLEFLIYFQGNSAPDKSGLPSDRFSAERTGGSVSTLTIQRTQQEDSAVYLCASSLGQGPTEAFFGQGTRLTVV.

There are many counts of this clonotype. The CDR3 spells CSASYPGGLGGYTF. The CDR3 coding sequence is TGCAGTGCTAGTTACCCGGGGGGCCTGGGTGGCTACACCTTC. The chain is built from TRBV20-1 and TRBJ1-2, with D tentatively TRBD1 (6 bases). The CDR3 runs to 14 residues. Germline V gene data show CDR1 as DFQATT and CDR2 as SNEGSKA (reference sequence). V was trimmed by 3 bases and J by 7 bases, leaving 18 bases between them.